This entry describes one T cell receptor (beta chain). This record comes from a study of blood T cell repertoires in COVID-19. CDR3 size: 16 residues. CDR1 is GTSNPN, CDR2 SVGIG, per germline (reference sequence). J gave up 9 bases and V 4 bases, and 15 bases lay outside the gene matches. Clones were read by immunoSEQ multiplex PCR, and TCRdb kept only the in-frame ones, dropping some. This sample yields 80,000 or so clones, of which 80% to 90% are seen a single time; 18% belongs to the top ten. This TCR was recovered from a woman aged 55-69 years with acute or convalescent COVID-19. The sample was peripheral blood. The chain combines TRBV30 with TRBJ1-6; 7 bases align to TRBD1. The CDR3 region has the DNA TGTGCCTGGATTTCGGAGACAGGGATTCCACGTTCACCCCTCCACTTT. This codes for CAWISETGIPRSPLHF.